Listed below are T cell receptor beta chains from one sample, sequenced in a study of OX40 agonist ivuxolimab in advanced cancers. Using immunoSEQ multiplex PCR, the repertoire was profiled, and TCRdb retains in-frame clones only, with some absent. Of 40,000 or so clones in the sample, around 93% were seen once. Sequenced here: CD4+ or CD8+ T cells sorted from blood, sampled in a trial of the OX40 agonist ivuxolimab. The receptors come from an adult with an advanced solid tumor such as melanoma, head and neck, liver or kidney cancer. CDR3s include the opening cysteine and the closing phenylalanine or tryptophan. The order of the fields is CDR3 protein, CDR3 DNA, J gene, V gene, clone size, D gene. The D gene is left open where the match is weak. Not every row has a clone size; where given, it reads once, few, many or a size class.

CDR3 protein: CASSFRGQGSTEAFF
CDR3 DNA: TGTGCCAGCAGTTTCCGTGGACAGGGGAGTACTGAAGCTTTCTTT
J gene: TRBJ1-1
V gene: TRBV27
clone size: -
D gene: TRBD1

CDR3 protein: CASSSSGANTEAFF
CDR3 DNA: TGCGCCAGCAGCTCGTCGGGTGCGAACACTGAAGCTTTCTTT
J gene: TRBJ1-1
V gene: TRBV5-1
clone size: -
D gene: -

CDR3 protein: CAWSSPPGGGYTF
CDR3 DNA: TGTGCCTGGAGTTCCCCTCCGGGGGGGGGCTACACCTTC
J gene: TRBJ1-2
V gene: TRBV30
clone size: -
D gene: -

CDR3 protein: CSVATGLYGYTF
CDR3 DNA: TGCAGCGTTGCGACAGGGCTCTATGGCTACACCTTC
J gene: TRBJ1-2
V gene: TRBV29-1
clone size: -
D gene: TRBD1

CDR3 protein: CASSLLTENTEAFF
CDR3 DNA: TGTGCCAGCAGCTTACTGACAGAGAACACTGAAGCTTTCTTT
J gene: TRBJ1-1
V gene: TRBV7-9
clone size: -
D gene: -

CDR3 protein: CAISESDLRANEKLFF
CDR3 DNA: TGTGCCATCAGTGAGTCTGACCTACGGGCTAATGAAAAACTGTTTTTT
J gene: TRBJ1-4
V gene: TRBV10-3
clone size: -
D gene: -

CDR3 protein: CASSVTSGRGNTQYF
CDR3 DNA: TGTGCCAGCAGCGTGACTAGCGGGAGGGGAAATACGCAGTATTTT
J gene: TRBJ2-3
V gene: TRBV9
clone size: -
D gene: TRBD2

CDR3 protein: CASSLRGTEAFF
CDR3 DNA: TGTGCCAGCAGCTTGCGGGGGACTGAAGCTTTCTTT
J gene: TRBJ1-1
V gene: TRBV5-6
clone size: large
D gene: -

CDR3 protein: CASAQGGSYEQYF
CDR3 DNA: TGTGCCAGCGCCCAGGGGGGTTCCTACGAGCAGTACTTC
J gene: TRBJ2-7
V gene: TRBV19
clone size: -
D gene: -

CDR3 protein: CASRYRTGSHGYTF
CDR3 DNA: TGTGCCAGCAGGTATAGGACAGGGAGTCATGGCTACACCTTC
J gene: TRBJ1-2
V gene: TRBV5-6
clone size: -
D gene: TRBD1